The text below deals with one T cell receptor (beta chain). Its cognate antigen is unknown. An Oncomine TCR Beta short-read assay was used to sequence the DNA from cultured CD4+ T cells. From the PCR reads, TCRdb called clonotypes with MiXCR, one entry per CDR3 protein. The sample shows about 2,700 distinct CDR3 sequences, roughly 24% of them seen only once. This sample is drawn from a study of vaccination and CD4 T cells after COVID-19. General study points: Convalescent patient numbers were relatively low, with no early post-infection timepoints.

The treatment: approximately nine-day PBMC culture with coronavirus spike peptide pools or control peptides (ViraFEST assay). Germline CDR1 is SGHAT and CDR2 is FQNNGV. Trimming shortened V by 3 bases and J by 8 bases, and 16 bases separated the two germline ends. The CDR3 covers 15 residues. The sample taken for sequencing was CD4+ T cells from blood, cultured in vitro. This chain links TRBV11-2 with TRBJ1-4; D remains ambiguous. This receptor was obtained from a human donor who had recovered from COVID-19. The CDR3 DNA is TGTGCCAGCAGCTTTAACGGTATCTCGGAAGAAAAACTGTTTTTT. Translated: CASSFNGISEEKLFF. The complete variable domain, with remaining parts taken from reference TRBV11-2 and TRBJ1-4, reads EAGVAQSPRYKIIEKRQSVAFWCNPISGHATLYWYQQILGQGPKLLIQFQNNGVVDDSQLPKDRFSAERLKGVDSTLKIQPAKLEDSAVYLCASSFNGISEEKLFFGSGTQLSVL.